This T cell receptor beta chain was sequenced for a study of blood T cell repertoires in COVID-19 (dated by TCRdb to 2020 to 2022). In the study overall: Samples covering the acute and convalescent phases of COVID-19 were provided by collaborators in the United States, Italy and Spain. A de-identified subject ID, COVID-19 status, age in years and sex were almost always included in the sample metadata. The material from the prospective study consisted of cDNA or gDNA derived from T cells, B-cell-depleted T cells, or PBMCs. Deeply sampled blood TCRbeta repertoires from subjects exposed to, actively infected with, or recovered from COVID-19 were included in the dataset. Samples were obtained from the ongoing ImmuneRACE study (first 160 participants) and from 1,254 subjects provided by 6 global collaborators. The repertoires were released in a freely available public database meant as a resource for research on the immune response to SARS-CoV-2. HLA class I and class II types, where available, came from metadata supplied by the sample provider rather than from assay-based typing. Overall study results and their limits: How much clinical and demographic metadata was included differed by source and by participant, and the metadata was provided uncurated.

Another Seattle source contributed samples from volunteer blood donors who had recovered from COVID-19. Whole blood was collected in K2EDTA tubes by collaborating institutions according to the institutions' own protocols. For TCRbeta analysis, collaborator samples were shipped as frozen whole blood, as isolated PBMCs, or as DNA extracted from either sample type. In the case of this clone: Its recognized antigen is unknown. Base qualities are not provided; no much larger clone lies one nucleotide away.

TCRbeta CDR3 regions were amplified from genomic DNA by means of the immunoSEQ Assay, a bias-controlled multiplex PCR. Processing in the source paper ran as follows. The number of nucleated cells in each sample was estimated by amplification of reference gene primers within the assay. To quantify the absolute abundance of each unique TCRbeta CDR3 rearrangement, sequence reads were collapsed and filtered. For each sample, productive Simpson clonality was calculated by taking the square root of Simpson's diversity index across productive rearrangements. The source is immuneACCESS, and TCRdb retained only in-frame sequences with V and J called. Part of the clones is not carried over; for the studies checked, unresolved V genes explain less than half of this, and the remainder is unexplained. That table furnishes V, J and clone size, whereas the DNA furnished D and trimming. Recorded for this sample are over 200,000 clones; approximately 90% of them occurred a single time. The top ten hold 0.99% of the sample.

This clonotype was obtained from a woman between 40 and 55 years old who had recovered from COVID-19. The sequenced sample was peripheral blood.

The CDR3 amino acid sequence is: CASSLQPSGTGDTQYF. The nucleotide sequence is given as TGTGCCAGCAGCTTACAGCCTAGCGGGACCGGGGATACGCAGTATTTT. The V gene is TRBV7-3 and the J gene is TRBJ2-3, and TRBD2 aligns with 9 junction nucleotides. As encoded in the germline V gene, CDR1 is SGHTA while CDR2 is FQGTGA. V is pruned by 2 bases and J by 6 bases, leaving 9 bases of the junction without a gene match. The CDR3 starts with the cysteine, ends with the phenylalanine, and has 16 residues. Only CDR3 DNA remains: 48 bases, in frame from the first base.